Below, 20 T cell receptor beta chains from the same sample are listed, as sequenced in a study of blood T cells in healthy people across ages. Sample-barcoded 5' priming and a J-beta primer mix drove a second PCR of about 6 to 11 cycles. Each CDR3 protein gets one entry after TCRdb re-called the 5' RACE reads with MiXCR. Among 1,300,000 or so distinct CDR3 sequences listed, around 59% were seen once. The sample comprised blood. These receptors were obtained from a young man in good health.

This clonotype appeared a single time. The V and J genes are TRBV12-3 or TRBV12-4 and TRBJ2-3; D gene unclear. V gave up 9 bases and J gave up 2 bases, with 18 bases separating them. The CDR3 spans 15 residues. The CDR3: CASVGPGLPTDTQYF. DNA of the CDR3: TGTGCCAGTGTTGGCCCCGGGCTCCCCACAGATACGCAGTATTTT.

The chain recombines TRBV12-5 with TRBJ1-2; D unclear. CDR1 is LGHNT and CDR2 is FRNRAP in the germline V gene. Trimming stripped 0 bases from V and 1 base from J, with 12 bases between. CDR3 size: 16 residues. CDR3: CASGLVVPRGNYGYTF. The DNA for the CDR3 is TGTGCTAGTGGTTTGGTTGTCCCGAGAGGTAACTATGGCTACACCTTC.

The gene calls are TRBV20-1 and TRBJ2-7, with D uncertain. The J call is doubtful: the DNA matches TRBJ2-5 better. The CDR3 sequence is 13 residues long. CDR1 and CDR2 (germline): DFQATT, SNEGSKA (reference sequence). This CDR3 is CSAIGPIVETQYF. The CDR3 nucleotides are TGCAGTGCTATTGGACCTATAGTAGAGACCCAGTACTTC.

This chain uses TRBV19 with TRBJ2-1; 7 bases fit TRBD1. CDR3 size: 14 residues. V shed 8 bases, J shed 6 bases, and the junction held 10 bases outside the gene matches. CDR1 and CDR2 (germline): LNHDA, SQIVND (reference sequence). This CDR3 reads CASQDRPSVNEQFF. CDR3 in DNA: TGTGCCAGTCAGGACAGGCCGTCGGTCAATGAGCAGTTCTTC.

This sequence joins TRBV6-1 and TRBJ2-1, with 9 bases fitting TRBD2. Losses at the gene ends were 6 bases for V and 0 bases for J; bases not matched to a gene: 6. The CDR3 length is 16 residues. In germline, CDR1 is MNHNS, CDR2 SASEGT. This chain's CDR3 is CASRGAGGHSYNEQFF. The CDR3 coding sequence is TGTGCCAGCAGGGGAGCGGGGGGACACTCCTACAATGAGCAGTTCTTC.

This sequence joins TRBV4-1 and TRBJ1-5, with TRBD1 as a possible D gene (5 bases). Germline loops: CDR1 MGHRA, CDR2 YSYEKL. Trimming pared 1 base from V and 0 bases from J, leaving 16 bases between. There are 18 residues in the CDR3. The CDR3 spells CASSQGEVGVYSNQPQHF. In DNA form, the CDR3 reads TGCGCCAGCAGCCAAGGAGAGGTGGGGGTTTATAGCAATCAGCCCCAGCATTTT.

This clonotype was picked up a small number of times. V gene TRBV10-3 combines with J gene TRBJ2-5; 9 bases map to TRBD1. The CDR3 loop spans 16 amino acids. Germline CDR1 is ENHRY and CDR2 is SYGVKD. With V trimmed by 6 bases and J by 5 bases, 13 bases remained unmatched. In DNA, the CDR3 is TGTGCCATCAGCACGTCTTGGGACAGGGTGTGGGAGACCCAGTACTTC. Its translation: CAISTSWDRVWETQYF.

This sequence joins TRBV20-1 and TRBJ2-7; 9 bases are a match to TRBD1. Germline-derived CDR1 and CDR2 are DFQATT and SNEGSKA (reference sequence). The ends lost 6 bases at V and 5 bases at J; junction bases unmatched: 14. CDR3 length: 15 amino acids. In nucleotides, the CDR3 is TGCAGTGCCATTCCCTTCGACAGGGGGTTCAACGAGCAGTACTTC. Encoded protein: CSAIPFDRGFNEQYF.

The sample holds a few counts of this clonotype. The CDR3 sequence: CASSQGRREVYGYTF. The CDR3 DNA reads TGCGCCAGCAGCCAAGGGCGGAGGGAAGTCTATGGCTACACCTTC. The gene calls are TRBV4-1 and TRBJ1-2; D remains ambiguous. The length of the CDR3 is 15 residues. Germline CDR1 MGHRA, CDR2 YSYEKL. Trimming left V 1 base short and J 4 bases short, with 13 bases between.

The chain couples TRBV11-2 to TRBJ2-2, with 8 bases lining up with TRBD2. After removal of 5 bases from V and 3 bases from J, the junction contained 8 bases not matched to a gene. Germline CDR1 and CDR2: SGHAT and FQNNGV. The CDR3 has 16 residues. In DNA form, the CDR3 reads TGTGCCAGCAGCGTATCTAGCGGGTCTTACACCGGGGAGCTGTTTTTT. Protein product: CASSVSSGSYTGELFF. Supplemented by reference TRBV11-2 and TRBJ2-2, the full variable domain reads EAGVAQSPRYKIIEKRQSVAFWCNPISGHATLYWYQQILGQGPKLLIQFQNNGVVDDSQLPKDRFSAERLKGVDSTLKIQPAKLEDSAVYLCASSVSSGSYTGELFFGEGSRLTVL.

V usage is TRBV20-1 and J usage is TRBJ1-2; D gene uncertain. The CDR3 sequence is 13 residues long. V shed 3 bases and J shed 3 bases, with 11 bases lying between them. The germline CDR1 and CDR2 sequences are DFQATT and SNEGSKA (reference sequence). As DNA, the CDR3 is TGCAGTGCTAGTGTGAACCGGGACTATGGCTACACCTTC. It codes for CSASVNRDYGYTF.

The chain recombines TRBV7-9 with TRBJ2-7; D is unresolved. Germline CDR1 and CDR2: SEHNR and FQNEAQ (reference sequence). V lost 10 bases and J 0 bases, leaving 13 bases between the germline ends. This CDR3 spans 13 amino acids. The CDR3 protein is CAIPTPSSYEQYF. CDR3 in DNA: TGTGCCATCCCGACCCCTAGCTCCTACGAGCAGTACTTC.

The gene calls are TRBV6-5 and TRBJ1-1; D might be TRBD1 (6 bases). CDR3 length: 16 residues. V was clipped by 4 bases and J by 5 bases, with 20 bases between them. Germline values: CDR1 MNHEY, CDR2 SVGAGI. CDR3 region: CASSSEGGQTLTEAFF. In DNA, the CDR3 is TGTGCCAGCAGTTCGGAAGGCGGACAGACCCTTACTGAAGCTTTCTTT.

In its sample, this clonotype was seen a few times. This sequence joins TRBV27 and TRBJ2-7; D call uncertain. Germline loops: CDR1 MNHEY, CDR2 SMNVEV (reference sequence). This CDR3 is 13 amino acids long. V lost 6 bases, J lost 3 bases, and 12 bases lay in between. CDR3 protein: CASSHRRVYEQYF. The CDR3 coding sequence is TGTGCCAGCAGCCACCGACGAGTCTACGAGCAGTACTTC.

The chain couples TRBV20-1 to TRBJ2-7, with TRBD2 matching over 12 bases. CDR1 is DFQATT, CDR2 SNEGSKA, per germline (reference sequence). The J segment lost 3 bases and the V segment lost 4 bases, leaving 10 bases of the junction unmatched. The CDR3 is 16 residues long. In DNA form, the CDR3 reads TGCAGTGCTAAAACCGGGGGACTAGCGGGCGGCTACGAGCAGTACTTC. This translates into CSAKTGGLAGGYEQYF.

V and J are TRBV5-5 and TRBJ1-2; 7 bases are a match to TRBD1. This CDR3 contains 17 residues. Trimming cost V 3 bases and J 4 bases; bases outside gene matches: 15. Looked up from germline, CDR1 is SGHKS and CDR2 is YYEKEE (reference sequence). DNA for the CDR3: TGTGCCAGCAGCTGGCTAGTTAATAGACAGGGCGTCTATGGCTACACCTTC. Its translation: CASSWLVNRQGVYGYTF.

The chain combines TRBV7-9 with TRBJ2-7; 7 positions match TRBD1. Trimming cost V 3 bases and J 1 base; bases outside gene matches: 9. The length of the CDR3 is 16 residues. Per germline, CDR1 SEHNR and CDR2 FQNEAQ (reference sequence). The CDR3 coding sequence is TGTGCCAGCAGCTTCGAGGGGGCCCACCTATCCTACGAGCAGTACTTC. Its protein is CASSFEGAHLSYEQYF.

The gene calls are TRBV12-3 or TRBV12-4 and TRBJ2-7; 9 bases align to TRBD2. The CDR3 runs 16 residues. Trimming cost V 4 bases and J 3 bases; bases outside gene matches: 10. The DNA for the CDR3 is TGTGCCAGCAGTTCCCCCCCTCCTAGCGGGAACTACGAGCAGTACTTC. It is translated as CASSSPPPSGNYEQYF.

The CDR3 DNA reads TGTGCCAGCAGCGTTTTAGCGGGGGGGACAAATGAGCAGTTCTTC. Its protein product is CASSVLAGGTNEQFF. The gene calls are TRBV9 and TRBJ2-1; 11 bases line up with TRBD2. CDR3 size: 15 residues. Germline lookup yields CDR1 SGDLS and CDR2 YYNGEE. Losses at the gene ends were 2 bases for V and 7 bases for J; bases not matched to a gene: 5.

The chain links TRBV11-2 to TRBJ2-1; maybe TRBD2 (6 bases). The CDR3 is made up of 12 amino acids. Between the trimmed V and J ends, which lost 1 base and 15 bases, there was a span of 13 bases. Germline lookup yields CDR1 SGHAT and CDR2 FQNNGV. This chain's CDR3 is CASSLGMGGRFF. CDR3 sequence (DNA): TGTGCCAGCAGCTTAGGCATGGGAGGACGGTTCTTC.